The T cell receptor beta chain described here comes from a study of cytomegalovirus exposure and HLA in healthy donors. PCR employed 60 Vbeta and 13 Jbeta primers. Produced via immunoSEQ multiplex PCR; TCRdb's table is partial and in-frame only. The sample lists more than 100,000 clones; 65% to 85% were seen once. A remark on this clone: Antigen: not known.

Study-level results: In a later analysis, CMV-associated beta chains were mostly HLA-associated, it appeared. The likely explanation for a cluster of highly shared sequence variants was sequencing artifact. There were a few CMV-associated chains whose specificity for CMV antigens was confirmed in vitro.

Germline CDR1 is SEHNR and CDR2 is FQNEAQ (reference sequence). Trimming cost V 3 bases and J 3 bases; bases outside gene matches: 7. The CDR3 has 15 residues. This TCR was recovered from a young woman in good health and CMV-seronegative. Sequencing was carried out using PBMCs. The rearrangement joins TRBV7-9 to TRBJ2-7; 8 bases line up with TRBD2. The CDR3 nucleotides are TGTGCCAGCAGCTTCAGCGGGAGAGGAGGCTACGAGCAGTACTTC. Translated: CASSFSGRGGYEQYF.